This T cell receptor beta chain is from a study of T cell changes during pregnancy in multiple sclerosis (dated by TCRdb to between 2018 and 2021). For context, the study as a whole: Changes in the T cell repertoire over the course of pregnancy were examined in this study in women with multiple sclerosis.

For this clone: The antigen it binds to is not known. Within one base of it there is no much larger clone, and no base qualities were kept.

The library relied on the immunoSEQ multiplex PCR assay. Not all clones reach the TCRdb copy of this immuneACCESS table, which keeps in-frame sequences only. Checked studies attribute under half of the gap to unresolved V genes and leave the rest unexplained. This sample gives roughly 53,000 clones in total; around nine tenths of them show up just once. The top ten hold 3% of the sample. This receptor was obtained from a female donor with multiple sclerosis, enrolled in a pregnancy study. Material: CD8+ T cells from peripheral blood mononuclear cells, obtained before pregnancy.

The DNA is TGCGCCAGCAGCCAGGAACTTACTAGCGGGGGGTACCACGAGCAGTACTTC. Translated, this is CASSQELTSGGYHEQYF. Rearrangement joined TRBV4-1 to TRBJ2-7, with 12 bases aligning to TRBD2. Trimming leaves V shorter by 3 bases and J shorter by 5 bases, with the junction holding 11 bases beyond the gene matches. From its cysteine to its phenylalanine, the CDR3 spans 17 amino acids. Only the CDR3 part of the read is kept: 51 bases, read in frame from the first base. According to the germline V gene, CDR1 reads MGHRA and CDR2 reads YSYEKL.